The present T cell receptor (beta chain) was sequenced within a study of T-cell memory formation after mild COVID-19. General observations from the study: Second-wave clones peaking on day 37 lacked confirmed SARS-CoV-2 specificity.

Per the germline V gene, CDR1 is SGHVS and CDR2 is FNYEAQ. The V gene end was trimmed by 3 bases and the J gene end by 3 bases; junction bases not matched to a gene: 3. CDR3 size: 16 residues. This clonotype was recorded many times. Its antigen is undetermined. One entry per CDR3 protein, called by TCRdb with MiXCR from the 5' RACE reads. This table has some 30,000 distinct CDR3 sequences, around 6.8% appearing once. The V gene is TRBV7-6, the J gene TRBJ2-3, with TRBD2 matching over 13 bases. What was sequenced was PBMCs or a T cell subset sorted from them (not recorded which). This TCR was recovered from an adult woman who had mild COVID-19 (a few samples of this study predate the infection). Cell type and time point are not known. This CDR3 reads CASSLTSGGLTDTQYF. The DNA for the CDR3 is TGTGCCAGCAGCTTGACTAGCGGGGGGCTAACAGATACGCAGTATTTT. The variable domain in full, completed from reference TRBV7-6 and TRBJ2-3, reads GAGVSQSPRYKVTKRGQDVALRCDPISGHVSLYWYRQALGQGPEFLTYFNYEAQQDKSGLPNDRFSAERPEGSISTLTIQRTEQRDSAMYRCASSLTSGGLTDTQYFGPGTRLTVL.